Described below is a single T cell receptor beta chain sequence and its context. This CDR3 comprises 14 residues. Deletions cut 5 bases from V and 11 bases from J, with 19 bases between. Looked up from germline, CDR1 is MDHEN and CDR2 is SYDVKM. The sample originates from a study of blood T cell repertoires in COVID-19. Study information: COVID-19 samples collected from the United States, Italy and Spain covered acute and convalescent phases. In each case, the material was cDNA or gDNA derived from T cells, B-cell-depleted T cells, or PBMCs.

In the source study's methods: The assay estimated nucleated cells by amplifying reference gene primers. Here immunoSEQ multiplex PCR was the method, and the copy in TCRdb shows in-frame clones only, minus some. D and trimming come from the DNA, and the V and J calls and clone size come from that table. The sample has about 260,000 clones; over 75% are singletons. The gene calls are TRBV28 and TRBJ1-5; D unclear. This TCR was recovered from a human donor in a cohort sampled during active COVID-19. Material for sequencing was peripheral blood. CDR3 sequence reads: CASSPNNQFMTQHF. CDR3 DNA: TGTGCCAGCAGTCCAAATAATCAGTTTATGACCCAGCATTTT. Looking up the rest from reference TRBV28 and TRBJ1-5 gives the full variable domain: DVKVTQSSRYLVKRTGEKVFLECVQDMDHENMFWYRQDPGLGLRLIYFSYDVKMKEKGDIPEGYSVSREKKERFSLILESASTNQTSMYLCASSPNNQFMTQHFGDGTRLSIL.